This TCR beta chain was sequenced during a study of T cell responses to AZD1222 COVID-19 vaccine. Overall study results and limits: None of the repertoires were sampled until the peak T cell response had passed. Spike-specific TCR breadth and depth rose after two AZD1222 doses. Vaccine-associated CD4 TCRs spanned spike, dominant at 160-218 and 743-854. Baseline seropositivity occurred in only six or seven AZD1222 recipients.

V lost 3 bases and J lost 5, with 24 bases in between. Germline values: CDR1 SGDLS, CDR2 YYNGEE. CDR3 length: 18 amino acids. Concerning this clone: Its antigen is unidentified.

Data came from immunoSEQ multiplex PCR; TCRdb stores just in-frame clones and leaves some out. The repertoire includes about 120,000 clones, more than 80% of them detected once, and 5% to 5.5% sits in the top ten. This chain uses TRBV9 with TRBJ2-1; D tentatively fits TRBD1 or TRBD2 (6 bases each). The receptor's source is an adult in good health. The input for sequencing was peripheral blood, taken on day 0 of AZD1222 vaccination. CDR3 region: CASSAPGPGTRGDNEQFF. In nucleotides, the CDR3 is TGTGCCAGCAGCGCCCCGGGCCCTGGGACGAGGGGGGACAATGAGCAGTTCTTC.